This T cell receptor (beta chain) came from a study of post-analysis software for immune sequencing data. Study findings and constraints: Patients carried roughly 5 TRBV segments more frequently than controls did, and TRBV5-6, TRBV5-1 and TRBV20-1 were among them.

Incorporated into the TCR beta cDNA libraries were unique molecular identifiers, which served to reduce PCR and sequencing biases. TCRdb redid the calling of the PCR reads with MiXCR, one entry per CDR3 protein. The table records fewer than 900,000 distinct CDR3 sequences, 46% of them present only once. This CDR3 spans 16 amino acids. V lost 5 bases to trimming and J lost 4 bases, with 20 bases between them. Germline CDR1 SGHTA, CDR2 FQGNSA. About this clonotype itself: As yet, its antigen is unknown.

Specimen: blood. The TCR comes from a girl aged 10-17 years with multiple sclerosis. The chain uses TRBV7-2 and TRBJ1-2; D might be TRBD1 (5 bases). CDR3 region: CASSPRAQGSTYGYTF. For the CDR3, the DNA is TGTGCCAGCAGCCCGAGGGCCCAGGGCTCAACCTATGGCTACACCTTC.